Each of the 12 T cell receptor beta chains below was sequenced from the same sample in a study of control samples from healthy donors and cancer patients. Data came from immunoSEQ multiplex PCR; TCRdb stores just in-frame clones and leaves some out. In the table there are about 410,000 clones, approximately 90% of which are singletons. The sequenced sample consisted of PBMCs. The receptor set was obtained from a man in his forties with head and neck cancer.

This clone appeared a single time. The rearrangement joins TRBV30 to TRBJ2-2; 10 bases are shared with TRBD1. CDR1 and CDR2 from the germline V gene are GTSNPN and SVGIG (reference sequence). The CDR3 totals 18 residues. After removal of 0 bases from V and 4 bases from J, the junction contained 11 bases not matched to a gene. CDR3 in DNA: TGTGCCTGGAGTGTAACGGGTCAATGGACAGGGGGCACCGGGGAGCTGTTTTTT. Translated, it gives CAWSVTGQWTGGTGELFF.

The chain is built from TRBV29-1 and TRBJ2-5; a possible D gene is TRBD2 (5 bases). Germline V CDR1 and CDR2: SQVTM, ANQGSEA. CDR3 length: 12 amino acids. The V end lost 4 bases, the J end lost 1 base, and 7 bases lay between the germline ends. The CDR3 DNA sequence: TGCAGCGTTGCTCGGGGCCAAGAGACCCAGTACTTC. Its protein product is CSVARGQETQYF.

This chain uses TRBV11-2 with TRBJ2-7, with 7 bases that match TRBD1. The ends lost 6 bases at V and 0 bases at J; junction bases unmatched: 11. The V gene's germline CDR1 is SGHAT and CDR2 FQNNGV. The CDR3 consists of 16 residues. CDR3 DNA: TGTGCCAGCAGACGCCCGGGACAGCGAAGCTCCTACGAGCAGTACTTC. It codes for CASRRPGQRSSYEQYF.

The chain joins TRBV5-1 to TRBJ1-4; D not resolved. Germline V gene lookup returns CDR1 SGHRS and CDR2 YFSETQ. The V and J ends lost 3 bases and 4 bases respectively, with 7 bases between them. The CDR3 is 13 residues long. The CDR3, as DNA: TGCGCCAGCAGCTCGAGATATAATGAAAAACTGTTTTTT. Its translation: CASSSRYNEKLFF.

CDR3 residues: CASSDSGSPPYEQYF. DNA for the CDR3: TGTGCCAGCAGTGATAGCGGGAGCCCCCCCTACGAGCAGTACTTC. The chain couples TRBV25-1 to TRBJ2-7, with 9 bases fitting TRBD2. After removal of 3 bases from V and 2 bases from J, the junction contained 5 bases not matched to a gene. CDR1 and CDR2 from the germline V gene are MGHDK and SYGVNS. The CDR3 covers 15 residues.

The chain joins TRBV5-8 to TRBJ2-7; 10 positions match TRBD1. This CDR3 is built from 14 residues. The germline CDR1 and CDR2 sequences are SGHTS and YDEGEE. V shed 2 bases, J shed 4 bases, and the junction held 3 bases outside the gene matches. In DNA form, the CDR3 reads TGTGCCAGCAGCTTAGGGACAGGGGCGTACGAGCAGTACTTC. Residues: CASSLGTGAYEQYF.

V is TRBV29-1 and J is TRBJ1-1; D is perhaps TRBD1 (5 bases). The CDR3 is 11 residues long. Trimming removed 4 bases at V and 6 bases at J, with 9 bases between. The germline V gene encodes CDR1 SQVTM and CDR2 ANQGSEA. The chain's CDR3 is CSVVGGAEAFF. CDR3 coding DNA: TGCAGCGTTGTAGGAGGGGCTGAAGCTTTCTTT.

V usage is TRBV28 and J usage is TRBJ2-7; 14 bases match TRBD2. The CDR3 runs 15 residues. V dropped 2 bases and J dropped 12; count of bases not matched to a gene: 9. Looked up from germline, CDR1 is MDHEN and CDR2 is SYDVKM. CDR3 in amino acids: CASSLQGLAGATGYF. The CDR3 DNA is TGTGCCAGCAGTTTACAGGGACTAGCGGGAGCCACCGGGTACTTC.

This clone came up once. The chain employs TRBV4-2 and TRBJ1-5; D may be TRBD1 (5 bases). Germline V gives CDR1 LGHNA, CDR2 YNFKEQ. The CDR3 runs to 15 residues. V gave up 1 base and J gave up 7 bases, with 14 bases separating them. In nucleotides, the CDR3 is TGTGCCAGCAGCCAAGCGGGGCAGGATGGGCAGCCCCAGCATTTT. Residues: CASSQAGQDGQPQHF.

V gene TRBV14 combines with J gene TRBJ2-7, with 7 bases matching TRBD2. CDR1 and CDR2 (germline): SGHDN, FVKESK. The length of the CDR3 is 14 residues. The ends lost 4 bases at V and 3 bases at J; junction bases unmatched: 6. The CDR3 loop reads CASSRAGVVYEQYF. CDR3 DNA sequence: TGTGCCAGCAGCCGGGCGGGAGTAGTCTACGAGCAGTACTTC.

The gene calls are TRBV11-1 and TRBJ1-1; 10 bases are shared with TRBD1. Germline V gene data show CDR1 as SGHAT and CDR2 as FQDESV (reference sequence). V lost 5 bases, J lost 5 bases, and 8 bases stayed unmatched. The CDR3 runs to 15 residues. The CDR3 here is CASSIRGTGVTEAFF. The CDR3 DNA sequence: TGTGCCAGCAGCATTAGAGGGACAGGGGTGACTGAAGCTTTCTTT.

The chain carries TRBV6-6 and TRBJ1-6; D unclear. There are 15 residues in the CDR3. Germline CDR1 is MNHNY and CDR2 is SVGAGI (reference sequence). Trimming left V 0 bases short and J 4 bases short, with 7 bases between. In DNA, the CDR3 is TGTGCCAGCAGTTACTCGGGCGGATATAATTCACCCCTCCACTTT. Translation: CASSYSGGYNSPLHF.